This T cell receptor (beta chain) originates from a study of blood T cell repertoires in COVID-19. Under the authors' procedure: Amplifying reference gene primers gave estimates of nucleated cell counts. Method: immunoSEQ multiplex PCR; TCRdb's copy keeps in-frame clones and lacks some. From that table come the V and J calls and clone size; the DNA was used to work out D and trimming. This table has a few hundred thousand clones, approximately 87% appearing once. All enrollees were roughly 18 to 90 years old and from about 25 US areas. Clinical history as reported by participants underpinned cohort assignment. V was pared by 0 bases and J by 0 bases, with 12 bases between. CDR3 length equals 17 residues. Looked up from germline, CDR1 is MNHNS and CDR2 is SASEGT.

The V call is TRBV6-1, the J call TRBJ1-5; D ambiguous. Sequencing was performed on PBMCs or T cells enriched from blood (not recorded which). This TCR was recovered from a woman between 45 and 65 years old who had recovered from COVID-19. CDR3 nucleotides: TGTGCCAGCAGTGAAGCTGTCACGCCCTATAGCAATCAGCCCCAGCATTTT. This translates into CASSEAVTPYSNQPQHF.